Below are 27 T cell receptor beta chains sequenced from a single sample in a study of OX40 agonist ivuxolimab in advanced cancers. Profiling relied on immunoSEQ multiplex PCR, and the TCRdb table lists in-frame clones only, not all of them. This sample carries about 100,000 clones, roughly nine tenths of them seen once, and the ten largest clones take roughly 5.5%. Material: CD4+ or CD8+ T cells sorted from blood, obtained in a trial of the OX40 agonist ivuxolimab. Every receptor here comes from an adult with an advanced solid tumor such as melanoma, head and neck, liver or kidney cancer.

The chain links TRBV19 to TRBJ2-7; 7 bases match TRBD2. This CDR3 has 18 residues. The ends lost 6 bases at V and 6 bases at J; junction bases unmatched: 23. Looked up from germline, CDR1 is LNHDA and CDR2 is SQIVND (reference sequence). The CDR3 region has the DNA TGTGCCAGTAGCCAAGGCTGGGGCGGGAGAGGTTATCGCTCCGAGCAGTACTTC. The encoded protein is CASSQGWGGRGYRSEQYF.

The chain combines TRBV5-1 with TRBJ2-6; TRBD1 agrees at 7 bases. CDR1 SGHRS and CDR2 YFSETQ come from the germline V gene. This CDR3 is 19 amino acids long. V shed 4 bases, J shed 1 base, and the junction held 14 bases outside the gene matches. The CDR3 here is CASSRRVTGVASGANVLTF. For the CDR3, the DNA is TGCGCCAGCAGCCGACGAGTAACAGGGGTGGCGTCTGGGGCCAACGTCCTGACTTTC.

The chain joins TRBV19 to TRBJ2-7; the D gene is possibly TRBD1 (6 bases). The germline V gene encodes CDR1 LNHDA and CDR2 SQIVND (reference sequence). The V gene lost 6 bases and the J gene lost 6 bases, with 15 bases spanning the gap. CDR3 size: 13 residues. This CDR3 is CASSHPTGSEQYF. CDR3 nucleotides: TGTGCCAGTAGCCACCCCACAGGGAGCGAGCAGTACTTC.

This chain connects TRBV7-8 to TRBJ2-3; D gene ambiguous. V gave up 2 bases and J gave up 2 bases, with 5 bases separating them. This CDR3 has 13 residues. CDR1 and CDR2 (germline): SGHVS, FQNEAQ. The CDR3 DNA reads TGTGCCAGCAGCTTACAGGTCACAGATACGCAGTATTTT. As protein: CASSLQVTDTQYF.

The gene calls are TRBV4-2 and TRBJ1-2, with 9 positions matching TRBD1. Germline CDR1 LGHNA, CDR2 YNFKEQ. Germline trimming cut 0 bases from V and 0 bases from J; bases unmatched to any gene: 11. The CDR3 sequence is 19 residues long. The CDR3 nucleotides are TGTGCCAGCAGCCAAGATATACGGGACAGGGTAAATCCTAACTATGGCTACACCTTC. Protein: CASSQDIRDRVNPNYGYTF.

The chain employs TRBV18 and TRBJ1-3, with D possibly being TRBD1 (5 bases). Germline CDR1 and CDR2: KGHSH and LQKENI. The V end was cut by 3 bases, the J end by 0 bases, with 9 bases between. The CDR3 is 15 amino acids. The CDR3 spells CASSPQGGSGNTIYF. The CDR3 nucleotides are TGTGCCAGCTCACCCCAGGGTGGCTCTGGAAACACCATATATTTT.

This chain connects TRBV9 to TRBJ2-3, with D unresolved. This CDR3 comprises 15 residues. With 4 bases removed from V and 0 bases from J, the gap between germline ends came to 12 bases. CDR1 is SGDLS and CDR2 is YYNGEE in the germline V gene. The CDR3 sequence: CASSPVRSSTDTQYF. CDR3 bases: TGTGCCAGCAGCCCCGTCCGTTCTAGCACAGATACGCAGTATTTT. Full variable domain (remainder filled in from reference TRBV9 and TRBJ2-3): DSGVTQTPKHLITATGQRVTLRCSPRSGDLSVYWYQQSLDQGLQFLIQYYNGEERAKGNILERFSAQQFPDLHSELNLSSLELGDSALYFCASSPVRSSTDTQYFGPGTRLTVL.

The chain is built from TRBV19 and TRBJ2-2; no clear D gene. V shed 5 bases and J shed 4 bases, with 8 bases lying between them. Germline CDR1 is LNHDA and CDR2 is SQIVND (reference sequence). The CDR3 has 13 residues. CDR3 nucleotides: TGTGCCAGTAGTCAACTGCGCACCGGGGAGCTGTTTTTT. This encodes CASSQLRTGELFF.

This clone appeared once. The chain uses TRBV30 and TRBJ2-3; TRBD1 might be the D (5 bases). This CDR3 contains 15 residues. The germline V gene encodes CDR1 GTSNPN and CDR2 SVGIG (reference sequence). The V end lost 3 bases, the J end lost 2 bases, and 15 bases lay between the germline ends. The CDR3 loop is CAWSEGAGSTDTQYF. CDR3 bases: TGTGCCTGGAGCGAAGGGGCAGGGTCCACAGATACGCAGTATTTT.

This chain joins TRBV11-3 and TRBJ1-1; 7 nucleotides line up with TRBD1. The CDR3 loop spans 15 amino acids. Losses at the gene ends were 5 bases for V and 0 bases for J; bases not matched to a gene: 6. Germline V gene sequence: CDR1 SGHNT, CDR2 YENEEA. CDR3 DNA: TGTGCCAGCAGCGTCGGGACAGCTATGAACACTGAAGCTTTCTTT. This sequence encodes CASSVGTAMNTEAFF.

This sequence joins TRBV2 and TRBJ1-5, with D possibly being TRBD1 (6 bases). The CDR3 is 17 residues long. Looked up from germline, CDR1 is SNHLY and CDR2 is FYNNEI. The V end was cut by 5 bases, the J end by 1 base, with 18 bases between. Written as DNA, the CDR3 is TGTGCCAGCAGTTCCCGAGGGGGGGAGGTCAGCAATCAGCCCCAGCATTTT. It translates to CASSSRGGEVSNQPQHF.

The J gene is TRBJ1-2, the V gene TRBV12-2; the tabulated D call, TRBD1, remains unverified against the DNA. TRBV12-2 is a pseudogene locus. CDR3 size: 17 residues. For the CDR3, the DNA is TGTGCAAGTCGCTTAGCTAATAACAGGGCCGTGGGAGATGGCTACACCTTC. This sequence encodes CASRLANNRAVGDGYTF.

This clone was detected only a few times. The chain recombines TRBV2 with TRBJ1-2; possibly TRBD1 for D (6 bases). Trimming cost V 9 bases and J 4 bases, with 18 bases left between them. Germline CDR1 and CDR2: SNHLY and FYNNEI. This CDR3 contains 14 residues. The CDR3 is CARESGGQSYGYTF. Here the CDR3 DNA reads TGTGCCAGAGAAAGTGGGGGGCAGAGCTATGGCTACACCTTC.

The chain combines TRBV6-5 with TRBJ1-6; 8 bases agree with TRBD1. Germline assignment: CDR1 MNHEY and CDR2 SVGAGI. This CDR3 has 14 residues. V was clipped by 5 bases and J by 7 bases; unmatched bases: 4. CDR3 bases: TGTGCCAGCAGTAGGACAGGGAAAAATTCACCCCTCCACTTT. Translated, it gives CASSRTGKNSPLHF.

The table lists this clone with a count of one. The chain joins TRBV4-1 to TRBJ2-7, with D possibly called TRBD1 or TRBD2 (5 bases each). Trimming removed 3 bases at V and 1 base at J, with 13 bases between. The germline gives CDR1 MGHRA, CDR2 YSYEKL. This CDR3 has 15 amino acids. The CDR3 DNA sequence: TGCGCCAGCAGCCAGGGGACCGCACCATCCTACGAGCAGTACTTC. It is translated as CASSQGTAPSYEQYF.

The rearrangement links TRBV6-4 to TRBJ1-1; D is unresolved. V lost 2 bases and J lost 3, with 7 bases in between. CDR1 MRHNA and CDR2 SNTAGT come from the germline V gene. This CDR3 contains 13 residues. The CDR3 bases are TGTGCCAGCAGTGACACGCCCGACACTGAAGCTTTCTTT. Translation: CASSDTPDTEAFF.

The CDR3 sequence: CASQETGAGNQPQHF. CDR3 sequence (DNA): TGTGCCAGCCAAGAAACGGGGGCCGGCAATCAGCCCCAGCATTTT. The V gene is TRBV19, the J gene TRBJ1-5; D perhaps matches TRBD1 (6 bases). CDR1 is LNHDA, CDR2 SQIVND, per germline (reference sequence). V lost 9 bases and J lost 2, with 17 bases in between. This CDR3 has 15 residues.

This clone occurred once. The chain has TRBV7-9 and TRBJ2-7; 10 nucleotides match TRBD2. V lost 1 base to trimming and J lost 2 bases; unmatched junction nucleotides: 8. CDR3 length: 17 residues. The germline gives CDR1 SEHNR, CDR2 FQNEAQ (reference sequence). CDR3 loop: CASSLGGVAGGPYEQYF. CDR3 nucleotide sequence: TGTGCCAGCAGCTTAGGGGGGGTAGCGGGAGGTCCCTACGAGCAGTACTTC.

The genes are TRBV6-5 and TRBJ2-1, with D unclear. Trimming took off 7 bases at V and 2 bases at J, with 15 bases between the two ends. This CDR3 has 15 residues. The germline CDR1 and CDR2 sequences are MNHEY and SVGAGI. Here the CDR3 reads CASTISVSPYNEQFF. The DNA of the CDR3 is TGTGCCAGCACCATTAGTGTTTCGCCCTACAATGAGCAGTTCTTC.

J is TRBJ2-7 and V is TRBV18; D unclear. This CDR3 spans 11 amino acids. Trimming removed 5 bases at V and 4 bases at J, with 6 bases between. The V gene's germline CDR1 is KGHSH and CDR2 LQKENI. Written as DNA, the CDR3 is TGTGCCAGCTCAGGCGGATACGAGCAGTACTTC. This codes for CASSGGYEQYF.

V and J are TRBV10-2 and TRBJ1-1; D might be TRBD1 (6 bases). V gave up 7 bases and J gave up 4 bases, with 16 bases separating them. There are 14 residues in the CDR3. Germline V CDR1 and CDR2: WSHSY, SAAADI. DNA of the CDR3: TGCGCCAGCAAGGATCGAACAGGGAGCACTGAAGCTTTCTTT. Protein product: CASKDRTGSTEAFF.

This sequence joins TRBV6-5 and TRBJ2-7; no definite D call. Per germline, CDR1 MNHEY and CDR2 SVGAGI. The CDR3 contains 13 residues. The V end was cut by 7 bases, the J end by 0 bases, with 10 bases between. CDR3 sequence: CASTTYSSYEQYF. The DNA for the CDR3 is TGTGCCAGCACTACGTACAGCTCCTACGAGCAGTACTTC.

The V and J genes are TRBV30 and TRBJ1-2, with 8 nucleotides matching TRBD1. CDR1 and CDR2 from the germline V gene are GTSNPN and SVGIG (reference sequence). Trimming took 0 bases from V and 2 from J; bases not matched to a gene: 5. This CDR3 is built from 15 residues. Here the CDR3 reads CAWSVAGGSNYGYTF. CDR3 in DNA: TGTGCCTGGAGTGTGGCAGGGGGCTCAAACTATGGCTACACCTTC.

V and J are TRBV27 and TRBJ2-7, with D possibly TRBD1 on 6 matching bases. The CDR3 totals 16 residues. Germline CDR1 MNHEY, CDR2 SMNVEV (reference sequence). V dropped 5 bases and J dropped 5 bases, with 22 bases sitting between them. In nucleotides, the CDR3 is TGTGCCAGCAGTGCCTCCCTGGGACACAGAGCCCACGAGCAGTACTTC. It is translated as CASSASLGHRAHEQYF.

The rearrangement links TRBV11-2 to TRBJ2-3; either TRBD1 or TRBD2 may fit D (5 bases each). Germline CDR1 is SGHAT and CDR2 is FQNNGV. The CDR3 totals 14 residues. Trimming took off 2 bases at V and 3 bases at J, with 9 bases between the two ends. CDR3 residues: CASSLLRGTDTQYF. The CDR3 DNA reads as TGTGCCAGCAGCTTATTGAGGGGAACAGATACGCAGTATTTT.

The CDR3 DNA follows: TGTGCCAGCTCCGGGACTAGCAATTTAGTTCAGTACTTC. Protein: CASSGTSNLVQYF. V and J are TRBV11-2 and TRBJ2-4; 9 bases agree with TRBD2. The V gene's germline CDR1 is SGHAT and CDR2 FQNNGV. V shed 8 bases, J shed 11 bases, and the junction held 10 bases outside the gene matches. The CDR3 length is 13 residues.

The J gene is TRBJ1-2, the V gene TRBV18, with D hard to call. Between the trimmed V and J ends, which lost 1 base and 1 base, there was a span of 7 bases. This CDR3 comprises 14 residues. In germline, CDR1 is KGHSH, CDR2 LQKENI. CDR3 nucleotide sequence: TGTGCCAGCTCACCACGGGGAGTTAACTATGGCTACACCTTC. Translation: CASSPRGVNYGYTF.